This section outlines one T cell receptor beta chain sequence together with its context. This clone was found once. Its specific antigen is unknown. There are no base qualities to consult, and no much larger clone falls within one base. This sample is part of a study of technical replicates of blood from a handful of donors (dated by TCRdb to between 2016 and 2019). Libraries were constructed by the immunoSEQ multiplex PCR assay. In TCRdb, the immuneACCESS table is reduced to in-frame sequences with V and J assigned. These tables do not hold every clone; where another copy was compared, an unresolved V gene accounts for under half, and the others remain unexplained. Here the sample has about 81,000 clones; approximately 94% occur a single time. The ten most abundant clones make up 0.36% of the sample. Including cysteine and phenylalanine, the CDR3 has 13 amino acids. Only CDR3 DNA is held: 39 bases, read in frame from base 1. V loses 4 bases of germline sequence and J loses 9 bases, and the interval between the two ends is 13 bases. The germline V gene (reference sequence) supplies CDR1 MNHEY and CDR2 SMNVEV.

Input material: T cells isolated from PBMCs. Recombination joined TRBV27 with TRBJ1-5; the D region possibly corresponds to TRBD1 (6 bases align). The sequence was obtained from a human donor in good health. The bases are TGTGCCAGCAGTTATGGGGGCAGGGGGCCCCAGCATTTT. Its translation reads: CASSYGGRGPQHF.